This passage covers 17 T cell receptor beta chains from one sample sequenced in a study of blood T cell repertoires in COVID-19 (dated by TCRdb to 2019 to 2021). The method behind the library was the immunoSEQ multiplex PCR assay. The immuneACCESS repertoire file appears here via TCRdb, limited to in-frame rearrangements. These files lack a portion of the clones; in checked studies, under half of the deficit traces to unresolved V genes, and the cause of the others is not known. Across this sample there are 200,000 to 300,000 clones, with roughly four fifths seen only once. Around 12% of the sample comes from the top ten. Sequencing input: peripheral blood. Source of these receptors: a woman aged 60 to 75 with active or convalescent COVID-19.

The chain carries TRBV30 and TRBJ1-2, with D perhaps matching TRBD1 (6 bases). The V gene's germline CDR1 is GTSNPN and CDR2 SVGIG (reference sequence). V shed 3 bases and J shed 2 bases, with 10 bases lying between them. This CDR3 region has 13 residues. For the CDR3, the DNA is TGTGCCTGGAGCTACAGGGTAAACTATGGCTACACCTTC. The encoded protein is CAWSYRVNYGYTF.

This sequence joins TRBV9 and TRBJ2-7; perhaps TRBD1 as D (5 bases). Germline CDR1 and CDR2: SGDLS and YYNGEE. This CDR3 contains 14 residues. The germline V and J ends were trimmed by 0 bases and 2 bases, with 9 bases remaining between them. CDR3 bases: TGTGCCAGCAGCGTAGAAGGGGTCCCCTACGAGCAGTACTTC. Translation: CASSVEGVPYEQYF.

The genes are TRBV5-8 and TRBJ2-3; tentative D call: TRBD2 (5 bases). This CDR3 has 17 amino acids. V lost 1 base and J lost 4, with 19 bases in between. Germline CDR1 is SGHTS and CDR2 is YDEGEE. The CDR3 DNA reads as TGTGCCAGCAGCTTGAGTTCTGGGCTAGCATTGGCAGATACGCAGTATTTT. It yields the protein CASSLSSGLALADTQYF.

The J gene is TRBJ2-5, the V gene TRBV3-1 (or the pseudogene TRBV3-2); 7 bases match TRBD1. The CDR3 has 15 amino acids. The V gene end was trimmed by 4 bases and the J gene end by 2 bases; junction bases not matched to a gene: 7. The germline V gene has CDR1 LGHDT and CDR2 YNNKEL (reference sequence). The CDR3, as DNA: TGTGCCAGCAGCCGATCAAGGGGGCGACAAGAGACCCAGTACTTC. Residues: CASSRSRGRQETQYF.

The chain is built from TRBV18 and TRBJ2-4; 10 bases match TRBD1. CDR1 KGHSH and CDR2 LQKENI come from the germline V gene. The CDR3 is made up of 16 amino acids. With V trimmed by 3 bases and J by 2 bases, 4 bases remained unmatched. The CDR3 DNA reads TGTGCCAGCTCACCCGGGACAGGGGCCTCCAAAAACATTCAGTACTTC. Translating gives CASSPGTGASKNIQYF.

The V call is TRBV7-6, the J call TRBJ1-1; 8 positions match TRBD1. There are 16 residues in the CDR3. V was clipped by 5 bases and J by 1 base; unmatched bases: 9. The germline V gene has CDR1 SGHVS and CDR2 FNYEAQ. The CDR3 nucleotides read TGTGCCAGCAGCCCCAATGGACAGGGATGGAACACTGAAGCTTTCTTT. This translates into CASSPNGQGWNTEAFF.

CDR3 in DNA: TGTGCCAGCAGTTCCGAGAATCAGCCCCAGCATTTT. It is translated as CASSSENQPQHF. This chain links TRBV5-6 with TRBJ1-5; no reliable D call. Trimming pared 5 bases from V and 4 bases from J, leaving 7 bases between. Germline CDR1 reads SGHDT; CDR2 reads YYEEEE. The CDR3 has 12 amino acids.

The chain couples TRBV10-2 to TRBJ2-3; 10 positions match TRBD1. The junction had 6 bases not matched to a gene; V was cut back by 8 bases and J by 4 bases. Germline loops: CDR1 WSHSY, CDR2 SAAADI. CDR3 size: 14 residues. The CDR3 is CASADRGGSDTQYF. CDR3 in DNA: TGCGCCAGCGCGGACAGGGGGGGGTCAGATACGCAGTATTTT.

The chain carries TRBV9 and TRBJ2-1; weak D call: TRBD2 (7 bases). The CDR3 is 15 amino acids. The germline gives CDR1 SGDLS, CDR2 YYNGEE. V was trimmed by 4 bases and J by 4 bases, leaving 15 bases between them. The CDR3 coding sequence is TGTGCCAGCAGCCCAGAGGGGGGGGAGTACAATGAGCAGTTCTTC. It yields the protein CASSPEGGEYNEQFF.

The rearrangement joins TRBV7-3 to TRBJ2-3; tentatively, D is TRBD2 (6 bases). V was trimmed by 5 bases and J by 3 bases, leaving 12 bases between them. Germline CDR1 is SGHTA and CDR2 is FQGTGA. The CDR3 runs 14 residues. CDR3 in DNA: TGTGCCAGCAGCCCCCTCGGGGGTACAGATACGCAGTATTTT. Protein: CASSPLGGTDTQYF.

V usage is TRBV6-2 or TRBV6-3 and J usage is TRBJ2-5, with TRBD1 matching over 9 bases. Trimming cost V 5 bases and J 5 bases; bases outside gene matches: 12. There are 16 residues in the CDR3. Germline loops: CDR1 MNHEY, CDR2 SVGEGT. The CDR3 sequence: CASSPILSGTGETQYF. The CDR3 coding sequence is TGTGCCAGCAGTCCCATACTATCCGGGACAGGGGAGACCCAGTACTTC.

The gene calls are TRBV30 and TRBJ1-1; tentatively, D is TRBD1 (6 bases). Trimming shortened V by 7 bases and J by 0 bases, and 15 bases separated the two germline ends. There are 14 residues in the CDR3. Germline-derived CDR1 and CDR2 are GTSNPN and SVGIG (reference sequence). The CDR3, as DNA: TGTGCCTACTCCAGGGGATCGGTGAACACTGAAGCTTTCTTT. Residues: CAYSRGSVNTEAFF.

The J gene is TRBJ1-5, the V gene TRBV3-1 (or the pseudogene TRBV3-2); D gene unclear. Germline V gives CDR1 LGHDT, CDR2 YNNKEL (reference sequence). V dropped 1 base and J dropped 4 bases, with 11 bases sitting between them. There are 15 residues in the CDR3. The CDR3 DNA reads as TGTGCCAGCAGCCAAGTTTCCGGGATAAATCAGCCCCAGCATTTT. It codes for CASSQVSGINQPQHF.

The chain couples TRBV19 to TRBJ1-6; 7 nucleotides agree with TRBD1. This CDR3 spans 15 amino acids. The V gene end was trimmed by 6 bases and the J gene end by 5 bases; junction bases not matched to a gene: 7. Germline CDR1 and CDR2: LNHDA and SQIVND (reference sequence). CDR3 sequence reads: CASSRGTANNSPLHF. In DNA form, the CDR3 reads TGTGCCAGTAGCCGCGGGACAGCGAATAATTCACCCCTCCACTTT.

In regard to this clone: This sample includes further DNA sequences coding for the same CDR3. The chain has TRBV6-5 and TRBJ1-5, with no clear D. Trimming took 0 bases from V and 4 from J, leaving 10 bases between them. The CDR3 is 15 residues long. In germline, CDR1 is MNHEY, CDR2 SVGAGI. As DNA, the CDR3 is TGTGCCAGCAGTTACTCGAGCGGGAATAATCAGCCCCAGCATTTT. Protein product: CASSYSSGNNQPQHF.

V gene TRBV6-6 combines with J gene TRBJ2-3, with D possibly TRBD1 on 6 matching bases. This CDR3 is built from 15 residues. Trimming took 8 bases from V and 1 from J, leaving 16 bases between them. Per the germline V gene, CDR1 is MNHNY and CDR2 is SVGAGI (reference sequence). The CDR3 sequence is CASLRGTPGTDTQYF. The CDR3 DNA sequence: TGTGCCAGCCTACGAGGGACACCAGGCACAGATACGCAGTATTTT.

The V and J genes are TRBV18 and TRBJ2-7; tentatively, D is TRBD2 (5 bases). The V gene lost 1 base and the J gene lost 0 bases, with 7 bases spanning the gap. The CDR3 totals 14 residues. Germline CDR1 KGHSH, CDR2 LQKENI. The DNA of the CDR3 is TGTGCCAGCTCACCACTCGGGGACTCCTACGAGCAGTACTTC. Translation: CASSPLGDSYEQYF.